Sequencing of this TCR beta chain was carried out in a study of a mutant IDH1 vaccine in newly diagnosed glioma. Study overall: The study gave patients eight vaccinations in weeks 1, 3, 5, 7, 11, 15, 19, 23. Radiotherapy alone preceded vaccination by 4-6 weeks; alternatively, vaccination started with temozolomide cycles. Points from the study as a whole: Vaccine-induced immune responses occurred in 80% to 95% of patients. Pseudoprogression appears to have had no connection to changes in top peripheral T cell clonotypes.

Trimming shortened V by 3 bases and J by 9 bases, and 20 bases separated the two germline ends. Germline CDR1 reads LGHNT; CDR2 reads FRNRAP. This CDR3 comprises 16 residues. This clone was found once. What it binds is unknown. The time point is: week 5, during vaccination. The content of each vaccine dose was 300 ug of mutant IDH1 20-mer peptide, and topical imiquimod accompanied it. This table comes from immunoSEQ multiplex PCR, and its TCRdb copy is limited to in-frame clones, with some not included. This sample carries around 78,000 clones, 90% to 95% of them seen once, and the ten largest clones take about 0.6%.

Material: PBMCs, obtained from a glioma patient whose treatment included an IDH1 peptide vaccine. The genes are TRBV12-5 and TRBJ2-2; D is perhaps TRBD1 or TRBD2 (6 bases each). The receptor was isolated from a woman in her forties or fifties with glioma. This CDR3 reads CASGLGGTAAARELFF. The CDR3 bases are TGTGCTAGTGGTTTAGGGGGGACGGCGGCGGCGAGGGAGCTGTTTTTT.